What follows describes a single TCR beta chain. Time point given: baseline pretreatment blood. Treatment of the sample: 15 Gy SBRT to primary tumor, nephrectomy 4 weeks later. The data were produced by immunoSEQ multiplex PCR, yet TCRdb's version contains in-frame clones alone and is incomplete. Of approximately 140,000 clones in the sample, less than 90% were seen once. V shed 4 bases and J shed 7 bases, with 18 bases lying between them. Germline CDR1 and CDR2: SGHKS and YYEKEE (reference sequence). There are 15 residues in the CDR3. The data were taken from a study of radiation and T cells in renal cell carcinoma.

The source of this sequence is a woman in her 70s with renal cell carcinoma. The rearrangement links TRBV5-5 to TRBJ2-1, with a tentative D call TRBD2 (7 bases). Sequenced here: blood, sampled from a patient whose treatment included radiotherapy and nephrectomy. In DNA form, the CDR3 reads TGTGCCAGCAGCCCGCCTGGGGGGGCGATAAATGAGCAGTTCTTC. Protein: CASSPPGGAINEQFF.